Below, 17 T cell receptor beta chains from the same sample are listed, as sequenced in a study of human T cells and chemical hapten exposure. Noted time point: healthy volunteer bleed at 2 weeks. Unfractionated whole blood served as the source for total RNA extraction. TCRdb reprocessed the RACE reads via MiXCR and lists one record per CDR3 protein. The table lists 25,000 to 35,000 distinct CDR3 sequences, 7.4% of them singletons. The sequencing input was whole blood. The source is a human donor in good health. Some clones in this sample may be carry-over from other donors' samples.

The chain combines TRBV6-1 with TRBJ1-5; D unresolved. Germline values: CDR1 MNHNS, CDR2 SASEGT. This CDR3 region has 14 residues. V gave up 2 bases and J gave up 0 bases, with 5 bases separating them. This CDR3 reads CASSESYSNQPQHF. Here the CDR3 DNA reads TGTGCCAGCAGTGAAAGTTATAGCAATCAGCCCCAGCATTTT.

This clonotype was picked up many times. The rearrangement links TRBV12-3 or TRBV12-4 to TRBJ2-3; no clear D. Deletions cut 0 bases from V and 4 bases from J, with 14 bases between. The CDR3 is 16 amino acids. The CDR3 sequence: CASSLALGTLADTQYF. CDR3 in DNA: TGTGCCAGCAGTTTAGCGCTGGGAACTCTGGCAGATACGCAGTATTTT.

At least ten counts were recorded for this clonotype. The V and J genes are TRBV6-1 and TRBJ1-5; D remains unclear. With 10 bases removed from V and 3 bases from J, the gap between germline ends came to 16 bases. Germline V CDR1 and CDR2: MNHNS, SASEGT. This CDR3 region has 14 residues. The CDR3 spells CAIWEARINQPQHF. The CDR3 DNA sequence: TGTGCCATCTGGGAGGCCCGAATCAATCAGCCCCAGCATTTT.

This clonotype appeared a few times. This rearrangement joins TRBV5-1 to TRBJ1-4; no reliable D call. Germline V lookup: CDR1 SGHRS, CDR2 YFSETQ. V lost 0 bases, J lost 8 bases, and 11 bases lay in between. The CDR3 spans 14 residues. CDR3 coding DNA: TGCGCCAGCAGCTTGGAAACGGGATCGGAAAAACTGTTTTTT. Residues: CASSLETGSEKLFF. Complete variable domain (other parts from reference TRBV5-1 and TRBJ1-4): KAGVTQTPRYLIKTRGQQVTLSCSPISGHRSVSWYQQTPGQGLQFLFEYFSETQRNKGNFPGRFSGRQFSNSRSEMNVSTLELGDSALYLCASSLETGSEKLFFGSGTQLSVL.

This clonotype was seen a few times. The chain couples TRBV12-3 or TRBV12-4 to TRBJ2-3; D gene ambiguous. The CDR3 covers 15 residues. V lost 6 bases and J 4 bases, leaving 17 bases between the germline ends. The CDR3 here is CASSRPGSYADTQYF. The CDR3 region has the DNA TGTGCCAGCAGCCGACCTGGGTCCTACGCAGATACGCAGTATTTT.

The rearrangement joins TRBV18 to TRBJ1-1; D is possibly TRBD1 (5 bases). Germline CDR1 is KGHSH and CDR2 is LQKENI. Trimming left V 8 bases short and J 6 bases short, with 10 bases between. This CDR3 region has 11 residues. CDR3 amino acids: CASRDVAEAFF. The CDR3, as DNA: TGTGCCAGCCGGGACGTCGCTGAAGCTTTCTTT.

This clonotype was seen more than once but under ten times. For the CDR3, the DNA is TGCGCCAGCAGCTTGGCCCCTCAAGGCCTAGAGGGTACTAATGAAAAACTGTTTTTT. It is translated as CASSLAPQGLEGTNEKLFF. The chain joins TRBV5-1 to TRBJ1-4; D is unresolved. Germline assignment: CDR1 SGHRS and CDR2 YFSETQ. Trimming removed 0 bases from V and 2 bases from J, with 20 bases in between. This CDR3 spans 19 amino acids.

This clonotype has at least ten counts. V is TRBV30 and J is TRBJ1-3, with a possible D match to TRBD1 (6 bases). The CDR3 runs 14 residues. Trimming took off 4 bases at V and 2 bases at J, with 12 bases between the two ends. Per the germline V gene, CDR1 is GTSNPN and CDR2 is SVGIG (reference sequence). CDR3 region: CAWMKGGPGNTIYF. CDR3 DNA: TGTGCCTGGATGAAAGGGGGGCCTGGAAACACCATATATTTT.

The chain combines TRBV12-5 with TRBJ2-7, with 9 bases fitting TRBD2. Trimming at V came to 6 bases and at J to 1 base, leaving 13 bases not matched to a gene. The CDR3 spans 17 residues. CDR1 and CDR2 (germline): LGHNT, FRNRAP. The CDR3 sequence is CASGIWRGGQRSYEQYF. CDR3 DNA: TGTGCTAGTGGCATCTGGCGGGGGGGACAGAGGTCCTACGAGCAGTACTTC.

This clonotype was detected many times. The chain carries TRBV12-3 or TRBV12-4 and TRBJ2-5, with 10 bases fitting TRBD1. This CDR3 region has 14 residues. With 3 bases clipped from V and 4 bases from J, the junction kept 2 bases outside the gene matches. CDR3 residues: CASSLTGGGETQYF. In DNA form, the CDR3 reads TGTGCCAGCAGTTTGACAGGGGGCGGAGAGACCCAGTACTTC.

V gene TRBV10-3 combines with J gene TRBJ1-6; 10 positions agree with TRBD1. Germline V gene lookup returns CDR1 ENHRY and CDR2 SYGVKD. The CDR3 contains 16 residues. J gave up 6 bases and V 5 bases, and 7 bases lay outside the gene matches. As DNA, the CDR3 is TGTGCCATCAGTACGTCCGGGACAGGGGTTAATTCACCCCTCCACTTT. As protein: CAISTSGTGVNSPLHF.

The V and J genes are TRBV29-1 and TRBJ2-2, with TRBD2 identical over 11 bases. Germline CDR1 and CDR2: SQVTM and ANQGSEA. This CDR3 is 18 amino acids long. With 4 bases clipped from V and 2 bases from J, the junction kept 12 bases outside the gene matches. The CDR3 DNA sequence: TGCAGCGTTGCCTCCGGGACTAGCGGCCTTTCTAACACCGGGGAGCTGTTTTTT. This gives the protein CSVASGTSGLSNTGELFF.

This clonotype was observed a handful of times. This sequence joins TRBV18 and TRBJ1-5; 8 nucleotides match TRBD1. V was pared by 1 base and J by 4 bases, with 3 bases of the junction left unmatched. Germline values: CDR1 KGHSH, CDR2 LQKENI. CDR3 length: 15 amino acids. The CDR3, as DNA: TGTGCCAGCTCACCACTACAGGGGGGGAATCAGCCCCAGCATTTT. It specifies CASSPLQGGNQPQHF.

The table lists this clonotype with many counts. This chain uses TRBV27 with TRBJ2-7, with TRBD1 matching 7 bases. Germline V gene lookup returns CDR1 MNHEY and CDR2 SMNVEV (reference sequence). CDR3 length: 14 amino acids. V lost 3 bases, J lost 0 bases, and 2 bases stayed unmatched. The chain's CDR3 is CASSLDRNSYEQYF. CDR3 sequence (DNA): TGTGCCAGCAGTTTGGACAGGAACTCCTACGAGCAGTACTTC.

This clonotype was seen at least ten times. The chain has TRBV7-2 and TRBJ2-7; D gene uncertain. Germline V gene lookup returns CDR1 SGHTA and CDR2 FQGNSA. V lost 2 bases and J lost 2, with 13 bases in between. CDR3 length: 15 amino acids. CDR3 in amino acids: CASSLTAQPPYEQYF. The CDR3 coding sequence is TGTGCCAGCAGCTTAACGGCCCAACCCCCCTACGAGCAGTACTTC.

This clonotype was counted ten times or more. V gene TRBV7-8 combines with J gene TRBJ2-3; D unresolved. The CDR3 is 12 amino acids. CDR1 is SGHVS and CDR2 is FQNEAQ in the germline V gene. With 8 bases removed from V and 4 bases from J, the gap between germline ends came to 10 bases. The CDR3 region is CASWHSSDTQYF. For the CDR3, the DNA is TGTGCCAGCTGGCACTCTTCAGATACGCAGTATTTT.

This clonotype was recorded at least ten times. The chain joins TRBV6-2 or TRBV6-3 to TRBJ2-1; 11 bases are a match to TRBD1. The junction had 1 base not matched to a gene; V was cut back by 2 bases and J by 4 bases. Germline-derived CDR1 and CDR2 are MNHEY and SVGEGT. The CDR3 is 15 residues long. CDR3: CASSYGTGGYNEQFF. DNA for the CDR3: TGTGCCAGCAGTTACGGGACAGGGGGATACAATGAGCAGTTCTTC.